This T cell receptor (beta chain) was identified during a study of Ad26.COV2.S vaccination and SARS-CoV-2 variants. This table comes from immunoSEQ multiplex PCR, and its TCRdb copy is limited to in-frame clones, with some not included. The sample lists about 330,000 clones, 90% occurring once. Concerning this clone itself: Antigen specificity is unknown.

The CDR3 runs 14 residues. Germline V gene sequence: CDR1 LGHDT, CDR2 YNNKEL (reference sequence). V was pared by 1 base and J by 3 bases, with 7 bases between. Treatment meaning: roughly 20 received Ad26.COV2.S at low or high dose, single or two shots; about 5 received placebo; per-sample allocation not given. It was on day 63 after the first vaccine or placebo injection that samples were taken. An 18-55-year-old adult in Boston served as donor. Participants' vaccine, an Ad26 vector, delivered Wuhan-strain SARS-CoV-2 spike. General study points: Recipients of either vaccine or placebo displayed similar breadth of non-spike TCRs. Vaccine recipients showed a spike-specific TCR breadth that was higher than in placebo recipients.

The sequence came from a person between 18 and 59 years old who received the Ad26.COV2.S COVID-19 vaccine or a placebo. The genes are TRBV3-1 (or the pseudogene TRBV3-2) and TRBJ1-3; D unresolved. Sample: peripheral blood, taken in a trial of Ad26.COV2.S vaccine versus placebo. The CDR3 DNA sequence: TGTGCCAGCAGCCAAGGAGTCTATGGAAACACCATATATTTT. It specifies CASSQGVYGNTIYF.